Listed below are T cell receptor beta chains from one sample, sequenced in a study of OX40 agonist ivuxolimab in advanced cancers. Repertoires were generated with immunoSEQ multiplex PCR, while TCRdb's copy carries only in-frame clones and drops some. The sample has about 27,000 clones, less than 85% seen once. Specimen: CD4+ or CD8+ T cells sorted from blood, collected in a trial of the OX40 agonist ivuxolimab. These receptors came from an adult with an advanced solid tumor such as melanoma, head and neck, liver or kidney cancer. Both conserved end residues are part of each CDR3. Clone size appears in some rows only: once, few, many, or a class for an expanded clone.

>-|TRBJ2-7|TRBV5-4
CASSLSSSGVDEQYF
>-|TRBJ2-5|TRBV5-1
CASSLLRVQETQYF
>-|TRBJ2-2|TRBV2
CASSEASANTGELFF
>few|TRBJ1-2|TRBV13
CASSSPMGGDFGYTF
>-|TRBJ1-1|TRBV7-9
CASSLDARGGTEAFF
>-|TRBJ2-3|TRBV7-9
CASSQLDSRTSTDTQYF
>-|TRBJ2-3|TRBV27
CASSSQRRRRYDTQYF
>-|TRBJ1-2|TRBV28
CASTETGNYGYTF
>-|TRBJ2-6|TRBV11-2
CASSYQTGTGANVLTF
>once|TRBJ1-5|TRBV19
CARAQGTNQPQHF
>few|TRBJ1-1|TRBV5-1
CASSFQTNTEAFF
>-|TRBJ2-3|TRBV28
CASSPGQGTDTQYF
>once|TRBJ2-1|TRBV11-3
CASSSPSGSSHNEQFF
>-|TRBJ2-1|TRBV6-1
CASTGIDRDNEQFF
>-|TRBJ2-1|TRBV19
CASSISRTANEQFF
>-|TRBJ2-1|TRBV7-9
CASSFSRAALWGNEQFF
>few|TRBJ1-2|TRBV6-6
CASSPYPTWYGYTF
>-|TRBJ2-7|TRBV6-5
CATLRRSEQYF
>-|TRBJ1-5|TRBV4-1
CASSQIIGTAQPQHF
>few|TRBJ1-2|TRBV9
CASSVGDSAGYTF
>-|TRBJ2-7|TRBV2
CASSIPTRSTSGGTYEQYF
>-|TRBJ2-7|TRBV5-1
CASSWTASYEQYF
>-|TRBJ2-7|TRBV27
CASSLSPAGSYEQYF
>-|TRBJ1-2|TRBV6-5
CASSYSPDRDGYTF
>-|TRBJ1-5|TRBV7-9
CAHYPLVSNQPQHF
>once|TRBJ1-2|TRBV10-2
CASSEKGYYGYTF
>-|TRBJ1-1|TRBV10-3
CAISDPSLGTEAFF
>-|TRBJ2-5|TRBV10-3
CAISSSGAQETQYF
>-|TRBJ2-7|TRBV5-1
CASGDSGNEQYF
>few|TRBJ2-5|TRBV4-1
CASSQPGLAEETQYF
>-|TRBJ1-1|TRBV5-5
CASSLLNWNTEAFF
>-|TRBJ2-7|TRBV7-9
CASSLVQGPYEQYF
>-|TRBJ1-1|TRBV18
CASSLTRGAHGYTEAFF
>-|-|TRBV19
CATALGTGDYEQYF
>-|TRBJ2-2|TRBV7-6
CASSLGGLGGTGELFF
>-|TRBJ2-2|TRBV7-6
CASSPRILNTGELFF
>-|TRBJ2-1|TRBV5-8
CASSLLQGARNEQFF
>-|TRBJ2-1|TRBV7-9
CASSLDSSEQFF
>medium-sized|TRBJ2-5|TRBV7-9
CASSFTVVGKETQYF
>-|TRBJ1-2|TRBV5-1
CASSSGTGNYGYTF
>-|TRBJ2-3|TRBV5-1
CASSLPSGGSTDTQYF
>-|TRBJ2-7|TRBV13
CASSSGTGYEQYF
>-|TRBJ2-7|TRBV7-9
CASSLEDRGLTYEQYF
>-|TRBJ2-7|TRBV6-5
CASTRRGYYEQYF
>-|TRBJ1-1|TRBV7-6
CASSLSAGGMNTEAFF
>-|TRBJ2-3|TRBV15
CATSRDHEGSSTDTQYF
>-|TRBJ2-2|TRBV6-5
CASSTDRSNTGELFF
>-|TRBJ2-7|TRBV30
CAWSGGQAYEQYF
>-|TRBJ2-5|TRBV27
CASSLYGGTDITQETQYF
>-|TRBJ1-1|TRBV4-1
CASSQQDQGRTEAFF
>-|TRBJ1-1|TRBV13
CASSPGPMGNTEAFF
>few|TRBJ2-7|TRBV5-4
CASSLGPGDEQYF
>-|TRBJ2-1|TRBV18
CASAAPRSGTHYNEQFF
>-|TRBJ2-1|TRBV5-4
CASSLGAYNEQFF
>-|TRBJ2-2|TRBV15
CATSRGPSGNTGELFF